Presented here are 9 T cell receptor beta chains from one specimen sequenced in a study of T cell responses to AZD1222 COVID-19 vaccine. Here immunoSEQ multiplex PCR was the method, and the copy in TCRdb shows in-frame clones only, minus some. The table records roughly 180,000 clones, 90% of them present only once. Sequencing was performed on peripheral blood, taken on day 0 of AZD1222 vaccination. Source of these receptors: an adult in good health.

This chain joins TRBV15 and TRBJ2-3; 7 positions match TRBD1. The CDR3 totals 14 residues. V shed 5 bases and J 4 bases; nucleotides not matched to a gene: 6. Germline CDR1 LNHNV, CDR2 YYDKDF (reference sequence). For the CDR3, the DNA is TGTGCCACCAGCGGATGGCAGGGGGCAGATACGCAGTATTTT. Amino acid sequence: CATSGWQGADTQYF.

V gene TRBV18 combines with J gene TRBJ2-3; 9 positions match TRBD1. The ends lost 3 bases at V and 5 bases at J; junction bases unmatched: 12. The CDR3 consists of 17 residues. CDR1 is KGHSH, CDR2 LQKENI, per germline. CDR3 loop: CASSPPIRTGGKDTQYF. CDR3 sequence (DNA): TGTGCCAGCTCACCTCCAATACGAACAGGGGGCAAAGATACGCAGTATTTT.

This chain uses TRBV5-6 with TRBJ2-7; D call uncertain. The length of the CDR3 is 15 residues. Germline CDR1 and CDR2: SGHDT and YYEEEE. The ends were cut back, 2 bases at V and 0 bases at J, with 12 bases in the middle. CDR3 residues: CASSLVGQTSYEQYF. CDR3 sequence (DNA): TGTGCCAGCAGCTTAGTGGGTCAGACCTCCTACGAGCAGTACTTC.

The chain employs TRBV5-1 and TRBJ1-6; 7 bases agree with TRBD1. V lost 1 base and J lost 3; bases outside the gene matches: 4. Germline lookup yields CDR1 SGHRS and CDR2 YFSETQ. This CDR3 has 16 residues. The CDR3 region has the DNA TGCGCCAGCAGCTTGTCAGGGGGAAGCTATAATTCACCCCTCCACTTT. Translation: CASSLSGGSYNSPLHF. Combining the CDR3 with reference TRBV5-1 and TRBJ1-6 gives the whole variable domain KAGVTQTPRYLIKTRGQQVTLSCSPISGHRSVSWYQQTPGQGLQFLFEYFSETQRNKGNFPGRFSGRQFSNSRSEMNVSTLELGDSALYLCASSLSGGSYNSPLHFGNGTRLTVT.

The CDR3 DNA reads TGTGCCAGCAGCCCGACACTGATACCTTCCTACGAGCAGTACTTC. It encodes CASSPTLIPSYEQYF. The J gene is TRBJ2-7, the V gene TRBV6-5, with unresolved D. The CDR3 is 15 amino acids. The germline V gene has CDR1 MNHEY and CDR2 SVGAGI. V was clipped by 6 bases and J by 1 base, with 16 bases between them.

CDR3 nucleotides: TGTGCCAGCAGTGGCATTTATGAAAAACTGTTTTTT. Amino acids: CASSGIYEKLFF. The rearrangement links TRBV2 to TRBJ1-4; D gene uncertain. The CDR3 length is 12 residues. Trimming shortened V by 4 bases and J by 6 bases, and 6 bases separated the two germline ends. The germline gives CDR1 SNHLY, CDR2 FYNNEI.

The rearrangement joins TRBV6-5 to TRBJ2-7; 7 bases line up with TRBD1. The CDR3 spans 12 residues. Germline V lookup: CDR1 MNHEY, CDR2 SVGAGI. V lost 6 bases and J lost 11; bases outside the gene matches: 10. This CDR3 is CASSQETGVEYF. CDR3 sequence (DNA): TGTGCCAGCAGCCAAGAAACAGGGGTGGAGTACTTC.

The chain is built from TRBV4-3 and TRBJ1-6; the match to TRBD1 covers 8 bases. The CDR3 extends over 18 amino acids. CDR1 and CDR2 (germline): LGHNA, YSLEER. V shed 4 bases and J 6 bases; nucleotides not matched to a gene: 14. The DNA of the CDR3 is TGCGCCAGCAGCCTATTCCTCGGGACAGGCGAACTTAATTCACCCCTCCACTTT. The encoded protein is CASSLFLGTGELNSPLHF.

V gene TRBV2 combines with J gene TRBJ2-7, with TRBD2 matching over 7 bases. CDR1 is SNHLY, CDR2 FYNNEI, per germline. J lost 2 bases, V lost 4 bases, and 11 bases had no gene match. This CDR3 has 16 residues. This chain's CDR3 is CASSGSRDYGTYEQYF. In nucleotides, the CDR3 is TGTGCCAGCAGTGGATCCCGGGACTACGGAACCTACGAGCAGTACTTC.